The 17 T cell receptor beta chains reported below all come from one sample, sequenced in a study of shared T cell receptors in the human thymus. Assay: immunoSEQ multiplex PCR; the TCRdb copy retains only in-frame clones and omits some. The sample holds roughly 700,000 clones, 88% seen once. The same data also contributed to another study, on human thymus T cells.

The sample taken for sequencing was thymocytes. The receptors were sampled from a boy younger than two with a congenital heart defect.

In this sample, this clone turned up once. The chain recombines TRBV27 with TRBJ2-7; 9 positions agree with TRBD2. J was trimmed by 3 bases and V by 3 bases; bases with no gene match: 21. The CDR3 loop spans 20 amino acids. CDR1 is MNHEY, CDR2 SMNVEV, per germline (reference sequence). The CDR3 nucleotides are TGTGCCAGCAGTTTGGGCGGGGGTGGCGGGAGGGCCGGGATCGACTACGAGCAGTACTTC. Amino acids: CASSLGGGGGRAGIDYEQYF.

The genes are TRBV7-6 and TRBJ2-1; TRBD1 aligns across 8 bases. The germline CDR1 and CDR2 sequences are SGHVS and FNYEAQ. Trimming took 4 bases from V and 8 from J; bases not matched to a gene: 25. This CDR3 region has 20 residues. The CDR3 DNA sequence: TGTGCCAGCAGCTCCCGACAGGGGCCCCCCGGCTCTTCTCAAGGGGATGAGCAGTTCTTC. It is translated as CASSSRQGPPGSSQGDEQFF.

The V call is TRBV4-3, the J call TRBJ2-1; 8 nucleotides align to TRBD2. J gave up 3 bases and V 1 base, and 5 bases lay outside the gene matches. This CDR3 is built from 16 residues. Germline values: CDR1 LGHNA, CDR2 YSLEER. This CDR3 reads CASSQAGTRGYNEQFF. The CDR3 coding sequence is TGCGCCAGCAGCCAAGCCGGGACTAGGGGCTACAATGAGCAGTTCTTC.

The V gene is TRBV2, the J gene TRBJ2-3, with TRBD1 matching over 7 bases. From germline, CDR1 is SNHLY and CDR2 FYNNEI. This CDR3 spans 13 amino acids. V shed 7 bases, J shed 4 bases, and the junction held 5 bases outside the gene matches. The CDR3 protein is CASKGAQADTQYF. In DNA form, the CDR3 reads TGTGCCAGCAAGGGGGCCCAGGCAGATACGCAGTATTTT.

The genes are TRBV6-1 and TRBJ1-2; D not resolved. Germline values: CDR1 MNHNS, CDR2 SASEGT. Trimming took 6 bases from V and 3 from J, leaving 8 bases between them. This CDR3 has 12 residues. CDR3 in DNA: TGTGCCAGCAGGGAGGAAGACTATGGCTACACCTTC. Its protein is CASREEDYGYTF.

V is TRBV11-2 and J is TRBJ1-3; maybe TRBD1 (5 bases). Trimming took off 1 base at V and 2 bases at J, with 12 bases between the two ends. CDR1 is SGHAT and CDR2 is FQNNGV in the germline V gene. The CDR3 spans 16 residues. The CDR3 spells CASSLGGGRAGNTIYF. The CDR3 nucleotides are TGTGCCAGCAGCTTAGGGGGCGGCAGAGCTGGAAACACCATATATTTT.

This CDR3 is CASDSPSIANEQFF. In nucleotides, the CDR3 is TGTGCCAGTGACAGTCCGAGTATAGCCAATGAGCAGTTCTTC. This chain uses TRBV6-1 with TRBJ2-1, with D possibly matching TRBD1 (5 bases). The CDR3 runs 14 residues. Germline V gives CDR1 MNHNS, CDR2 SASEGT. Trimming stripped 9 bases from V and 6 bases from J, with 18 bases between.

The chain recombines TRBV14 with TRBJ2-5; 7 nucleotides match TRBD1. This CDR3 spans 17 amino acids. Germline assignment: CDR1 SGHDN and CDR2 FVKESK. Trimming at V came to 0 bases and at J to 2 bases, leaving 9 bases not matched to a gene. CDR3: CASSQDLSGGRQETQYF. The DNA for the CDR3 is TGTGCCAGCAGCCAAGATTTGTCAGGGGGTAGACAAGAGACCCAGTACTTC.

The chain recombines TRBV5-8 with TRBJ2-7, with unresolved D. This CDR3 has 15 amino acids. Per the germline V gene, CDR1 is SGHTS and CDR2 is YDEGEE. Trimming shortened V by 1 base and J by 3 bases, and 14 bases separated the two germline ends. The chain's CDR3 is CASSLLSSTHYEQYF. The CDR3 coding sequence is TGTGCCAGCAGCTTGTTGAGTTCTACTCACTACGAGCAGTACTTC.

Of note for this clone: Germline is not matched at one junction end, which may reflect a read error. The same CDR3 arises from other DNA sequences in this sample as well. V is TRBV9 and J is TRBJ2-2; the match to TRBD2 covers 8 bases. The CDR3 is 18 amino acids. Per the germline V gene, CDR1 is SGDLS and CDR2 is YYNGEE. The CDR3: CASSSGGSGKTYTGELFF. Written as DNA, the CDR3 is TGCGCCAGCAGCTCAGGCGGTAGCGGGAAGACGTACACCGGGGAGCTGTTTTTT.

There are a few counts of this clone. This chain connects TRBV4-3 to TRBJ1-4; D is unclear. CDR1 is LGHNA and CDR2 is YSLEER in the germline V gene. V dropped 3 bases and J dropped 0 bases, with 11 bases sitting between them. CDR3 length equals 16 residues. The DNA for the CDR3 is TGCGCCAGCAGCCACAGGCGGGGATCAACTAATGAAAAACTGTTTTTT. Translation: CASSHRRGSTNEKLFF.

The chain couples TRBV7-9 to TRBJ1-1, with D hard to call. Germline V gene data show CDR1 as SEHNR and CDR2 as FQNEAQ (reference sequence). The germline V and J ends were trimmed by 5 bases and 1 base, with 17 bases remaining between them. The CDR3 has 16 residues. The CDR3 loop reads CASSLHVRGGNTEAFF. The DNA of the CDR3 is TGTGCCAGCAGCCTCCACGTCCGGGGAGGGAACACTGAAGCTTTCTTT. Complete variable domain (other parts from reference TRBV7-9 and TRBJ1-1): DTGVSQNPRHKITKRGQNVTFRCDPISEHNRLYWYRQTLGQGPEFLTYFQNEAQLEKSRLLSDRFSAERPKGSFSTLEIQRTEQGDSAMYLCASSLHVRGGNTEAFFGQGTRLTVV.

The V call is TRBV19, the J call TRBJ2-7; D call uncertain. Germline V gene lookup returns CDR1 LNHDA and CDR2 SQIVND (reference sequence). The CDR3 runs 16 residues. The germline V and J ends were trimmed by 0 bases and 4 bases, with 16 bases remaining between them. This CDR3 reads CASSIDRRSAGYEQYF. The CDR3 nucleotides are TGTGCCAGTAGTATAGATCGACGGAGTGCTGGGTACGAGCAGTACTTC. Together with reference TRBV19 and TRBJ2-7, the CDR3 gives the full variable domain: DGGITQSPKYLFRKEGQNVTLSCEQNLNHDAMYWYRQDPGQGLRLIYYSQIVNDFQKGDIAEGYSVSREKKESFPLTVTSAQKNPTAFYLCASSIDRRSAGYEQYFGPGTRLTVT.

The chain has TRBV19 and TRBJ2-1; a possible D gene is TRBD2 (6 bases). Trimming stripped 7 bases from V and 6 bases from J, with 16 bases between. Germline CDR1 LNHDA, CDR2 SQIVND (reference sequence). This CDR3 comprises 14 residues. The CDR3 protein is CASNQGGLANEQFF. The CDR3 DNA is TGTGCCAGTAATCAGGGAGGCCTTGCCAATGAGCAGTTCTTC.

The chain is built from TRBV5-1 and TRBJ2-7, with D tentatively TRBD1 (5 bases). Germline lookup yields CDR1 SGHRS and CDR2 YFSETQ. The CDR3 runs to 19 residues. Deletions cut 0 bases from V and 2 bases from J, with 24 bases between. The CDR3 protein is CASSLAGRSLRQGTYEQYF. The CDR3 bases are TGCGCCAGCAGCTTGGCGGGCAGGTCTCTCCGTCAGGGCACCTACGAGCAGTACTTC. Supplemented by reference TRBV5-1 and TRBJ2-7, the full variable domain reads KAGVTQTPRYLIKTRGQQVTLSCSPISGHRSVSWYQQTPGQGLQFLFEYFSETQRNKGNFPGRFSGRQFSNSRSEMNVSTLELGDSALYLCASSLAGRSLRQGTYEQYFGPGTRLTVT.

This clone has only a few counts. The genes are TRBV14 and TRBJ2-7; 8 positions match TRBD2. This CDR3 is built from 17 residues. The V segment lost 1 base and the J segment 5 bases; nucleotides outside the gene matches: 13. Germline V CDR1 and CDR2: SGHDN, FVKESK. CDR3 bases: TGTGCCAGCAGCCAAGTGGGGGGCGTACGGGAGGGCCACGAGCAGTACTTC. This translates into CASSQVGGVREGHEQYF.

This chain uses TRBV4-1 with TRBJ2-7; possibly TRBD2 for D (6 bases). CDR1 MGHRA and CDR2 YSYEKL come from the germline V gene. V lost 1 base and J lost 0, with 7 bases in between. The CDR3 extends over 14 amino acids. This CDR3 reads CASSQGDFSYEQYF. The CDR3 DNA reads TGCGCCAGCAGCCAAGGGGACTTCTCCTACGAGCAGTACTTC.